The 3 T cell receptor beta chains below all came from one sample that was sequenced in a study of T-cell memory formation after mild COVID-19. From the 5' RACE reads, TCRdb called clonotypes with MiXCR, one entry per CDR3 protein. The sample carries around 300,000 distinct CDR3 sequences, roughly 8% recorded once. Sequencing was carried out using PBMCs or a T cell subset sorted from them (not recorded which). The receptors here all came from a man younger than 35 who had mild COVID-19 (a few samples of this study predate the infection). Cell type and time point are not known.

This clonotype was observed a few times. The chain uses TRBV4-2 and TRBJ1-5, with a tentative D call TRBD1 (6 bases). The CDR3 totals 14 residues. Trimming shortened V by 0 bases and J by 6 bases, and 9 bases separated the two germline ends. The germline V gene has CDR1 LGHNA and CDR2 YNFKEQ. Written as DNA, the CDR3 is TGTGCCAGCAGCCAAGAGCAGGGGCTTCAGCCCCAGCATTTT. It encodes CASSQEQGLQPQHF.

This clonotype has ten or more counts. The chain's CDR3 is CASSPRGDSYNEQFF. The CDR3 coding sequence is TGTGCCAGCAGCCCCCGGGGTGACTCCTACAATGAGCAGTTCTTC. The rearrangement links TRBV3-1 to TRBJ2-1; perhaps TRBD2 as D (5 bases). The ends were cut back, 4 bases at V and 0 bases at J, with 10 bases in the middle. The germline V gene has CDR1 LGHDT and CDR2 YNNKEL (reference sequence). CDR3 length: 15 amino acids.

This clonotype was seen a few times. The chain is built from TRBV9 and TRBJ1-1; no firm D call. V was cut by 1 base and J by 9 bases, with 19 bases left in between. Germline loops: CDR1 SGDLS, CDR2 YYNGEE. The CDR3 has 15 residues. The CDR3 sequence: CASSVTPTWDRKAFF. DNA for the CDR3: TGTGCCAGCAGCGTAACCCCTACCTGGGATCGCAAAGCTTTCTTT.